This T cell receptor beta chain was sequenced during a study of metastatic and nonmetastatic thyroid tumors (dated by TCRdb to 2020 to 2021). Regarding the research as a whole: Repertoires from peripheral blood and from tumor or nodule tissue samples of malignant and benign thyroid patients were compared. The investigation overall reported the following: In both blood and tumor samples, malignant tumors were reported to have significantly higher TCR beta diversity than benign nodules.

None of the patients had been given any treatment before thyroid surgery. Using T-cell receptor beta sequencing, the study looked back at clinical samples from patients collected from the early 2010s to the late 2010s. This clone was detected ten times or more. Its antigen has not been determined. No base qualities exist here, and no much larger clone lies one base off it. Library construction relied on PCR. This sample was sequenced with an Illumina HiSeq 4000. High-throughput sequencing was used to profile the CDR3 region of the TCR beta-chain in every patient. Processing in the source paper ran as follows. CDR3 differences across clinicopathological groups were used to build a classifier for discriminating distant-metastatic papillary thyroid cancer patients. The Shannon index was used to measure repertoire diversity, and the Morisita-Horn index was used to measure how similar tumor and blood repertoires were. TCRdb ran its own pipeline on the public reads, namely fastp trimming at Q25 and MiXCR clone calling, and kept in-frame beta chains. The V and J calls and clone size come from TCRdb's table, not from the authors' own analysis. The sample has almost 85,000 clones on record, approximately 12% of them singletons. The ten largest clones take up roughly 10% of the sample.

This receptor was obtained from a female donor with papillary thyroid cancer or a benign thyroid nodule (not recorded which). Some clones in this sample may be carry-over from other donors' samples. The sequenced sample was tumor tissue.

The base sequence is TGTGCCATCAGTGAGTCGGGGCTAGCGGGACCTCCCTACAATGAGCAGTTCTTC. It specifies CAISESGLAGPPYNEQFF. Recombination connected TRBV10-3 to TRBJ2-1; TRBD2 matches 9 bases in the middle. CDR3 length: 18 amino acids, cysteine to phenylalanine. Only the CDR3 DNA is retained, 54 bases long and in frame from the first base. Trimming takes 0 bases off V and 2 bases off J; junction bases not matched to a gene: 8. From a lookup of the germline V gene, CDR1 and CDR2 are ENHRY and SYGVKD.